The clone carrying this T cell receptor (beta chain) was counted many times. Its antigen is still unknown. This CDR3 spans 12 amino acids. With V trimmed by 0 bases and J by 9 bases, 1 base remained unmatched. Germline CDR1 and CDR2: DFQATT and SNEGSKA (reference sequence). MiXCR was run by TCRdb on the 5' RACE reads, yielding one entry per CDR3 protein. The table records some 18,000 distinct CDR3 sequences, roughly 7.5% of them present only once. This specimen belongs to a study of neurological immune-mediated disorders. Study-wide results and caveats: Patients with HTLV-1-associated myelopathy showed the most TCR clonal expansion. Those with multiple sclerosis showed the least, falling below healthy controls. CDR3 amino acid sequences found in expanded clones were never shared across subjects, suggesting private repertoires in all groups.

Sorted libraries came from 950,000 to 1,000,000 CD4+ or CD8+ T cells. This clonotype was sampled from a woman in her 30s with HTLV-1-associated myelopathy (HAM/TSP). The sample taken for sequencing was CD8+ T cells from blood. The rearrangement links TRBV20-1 to TRBJ2-1, with TRBD2 identical over 8 bases. Here the CDR3 reads CSARDRGGEQFF. In DNA, the CDR3 is TGCAGTGCTAGAGATCGGGGGGGTGAGCAGTTCTTC.